This paragraph covers one TCR beta chain sequence. CDR1 and CDR2 (germline): LGHNA, YSLEER. The V gene end was trimmed by 3 bases and the J gene end by 7 bases; junction bases not matched to a gene: 10. This CDR3 has 15 amino acids. The data originate from a study of patients and donors after allogeneic stem cell transplantation. TCRdb called the RT-PCR reads again in MiXCR, with one record for every CDR3 protein. Among 200,000 to 250,000 distinct CDR3 sequences listed, around two fifths were seen once. The sequencing sample was made of blood, either unsorted or a sorted T cell fraction (not recorded which). This sequence joins TRBV4-3 and TRBJ2-7; TRBD1 aligns across 9 bases. This sequence originates from a human donor who was either an allogeneic HSCT recipient or a stem cell or donor lymphocyte infusion donor (not recorded which). It is not recorded whose cells these are; they may come from a transplant donor. The CDR3, as DNA: TGCGCCAGCAGCCATGGGACAGGGCCTACTAGAGAGCAGTACTTC. It translates to CASSHGTGPTREQYF.